The 28 T cell receptor beta chains given below trace back to one sample, sequenced in a study of blood T cell repertoires in COVID-19 (dated by TCRdb to 2020 to 2022). Library generation was performed with the immunoSEQ multiplex PCR assay. In TCRdb, the immuneACCESS table is reduced to in-frame sequences with V and J assigned. These tables do not hold every clone; where another copy was compared, an unresolved V gene accounts for under half, and the others remain unexplained. The sample table records 250,000 to 350,000 clones; 85% to 90% of these occur just once. The ten largest clones take up less than 3.5% of the sample. Specimen: peripheral blood. These receptors were taken from a woman under 40 with COVID-19, enrolled during active disease.

The chain employs TRBV5-1 and TRBJ2-1; 9 bases are a match to TRBD2. CDR3 length: 15 residues. After removal of 0 bases from V and 3 bases from J, the junction contained 1 base not matched to a gene. Germline V lookup: CDR1 SGHRS, CDR2 YFSETQ. In DNA, the CDR3 is TGCGCCAGCAGCTTGGTAGCGGGAGACTACAATGAGCAGTTCTTC. Translating gives CASSLVAGDYNEQFF.

This chain connects TRBV27 to TRBJ2-1, with 7 bases fitting TRBD1. This CDR3 is 12 amino acids long. Per germline, CDR1 MNHEY and CDR2 SMNVEV (reference sequence). The V gene end was trimmed by 5 bases and the J gene end by 7 bases; junction bases not matched to a gene: 2. The CDR3 coding sequence is TGTGCCAGCAGTCAACAGGGGAATGAGCAGTTCTTC. It encodes CASSQQGNEQFF.

The chain combines TRBV30 with TRBJ1-5; D unclear. Trimming stripped 3 bases from V and 5 bases from J, with 11 bases between. From germline, CDR1 is GTSNPN and CDR2 SVGIG (reference sequence). CDR3 length equals 13 residues. DNA for the CDR3: TGTGCCTGGAGCGTGGAGTTCGATCAGCCCCAGCATTTT. It codes for CAWSVEFDQPQHF.

The CDR3 DNA reads as TGTGCCAGCAGTTCCGCCGGGACAGCTCTGAACACTGAAGCTTTCTTT. The encoded protein is CASSSAGTALNTEAFF. This chain joins TRBV28 and TRBJ1-1; 7 bases are a match to TRBD1. The ends lost 4 bases at V and 0 bases at J; junction bases unmatched: 8. Per the germline V gene, CDR1 is MDHEN and CDR2 is SYDVKM. This CDR3 comprises 16 residues. The full variable domain, rest sourced from reference TRBV28 and TRBJ1-1, is DVKVTQSSRYLVKRTGEKVFLECVQDMDHENMFWYRQDPGLGLRLIYFSYDVKMKEKGDIPEGYSVSREKKERFSLILESASTNQTSMYLCASSSAGTALNTEAFFGQGTRLTVV.

The CDR3 DNA is TGTGCCAGCAGCTTAGGCGGGGGCTGGGGGGACATTCAGTACTTC. Amino acids: CASSLGGGWGDIQYF. This chain connects TRBV7-2 to TRBJ2-4, with D possibly being TRBD2 (7 bases). In germline, CDR1 is SGHTA, CDR2 FQGNSA. Trimming pared 1 base from V and 8 bases from J, leaving 15 bases between. This CDR3 is built from 15 residues.

The chain recombines TRBV2 with TRBJ1-1; no clear D gene. Trimming shortened V by 4 bases and J by 1 base, and 10 bases separated the two germline ends. The CDR3 is made up of 14 amino acids. CDR1 and CDR2 from the germline V gene are SNHLY and FYNNEI. CDR3 loop: CASSVGGRNTEAFF. CDR3 bases: TGTGCCAGCAGTGTCGGAGGGCGGAACACTGAAGCTTTCTTT.

This chain uses TRBV2 with TRBJ2-7, with TRBD2 matching 7 bases. Germline V CDR1 and CDR2: SNHLY, FYNNEI. Trimming took 6 bases from V and 0 from J; bases not matched to a gene: 5. The CDR3 totals 14 residues. CDR3 residues: CASSLERDSYEQYF. CDR3 sequence (DNA): TGTGCCAGCAGCCTAGAGCGGGACTCCTACGAGCAGTACTTC.

As for this clone: At one boundary the junction diverges from the germline segment, which might be a read error. V usage is TRBV9 and J usage is TRBJ2-3; D remains unclear. Germline CDR1 and CDR2: SGDLS and YYNGEE. The CDR3 is made up of 13 amino acids. In DNA form, the CDR3 reads TGCCGCCCCCCCCGGCGGCTTACTAATACGCAGTATTTT. Translated: CRPPRRLTNTQYF.

This chain links TRBV5-4 with TRBJ1-5, with no clear D. The CDR3 loop spans 13 amino acids. CDR1 is SGHNT and CDR2 is YYREEE in the germline V gene (reference sequence). Trimming shortened V by 4 bases and J by 6 bases, and 11 bases separated the two germline ends. The CDR3 protein is CASSGGVGQPQHF. The DNA of the CDR3 is TGTGCCAGCAGCGGCGGGGTCGGTCAGCCCCAGCATTTT.

CDR3 nucleotides: TGTGCCAGCAGCTTAGCCCCAGGGCTAGCGGGGGGACCCTACGAGCAGTACTTC. It specifies CASSLAPGLAGGPYEQYF. The J gene is TRBJ2-7, the V gene TRBV7-6; 11 bases are shared with TRBD2. V was clipped by 0 bases and J by 2 bases; unmatched bases: 9. The CDR3 has 18 residues. Germline V gene sequence: CDR1 SGHVS, CDR2 FNYEAQ.

V is TRBV12-5 and J is TRBJ2-1; tentatively, D is TRBD2 (8 bases). Germline V CDR1 and CDR2: LGHNT, FRNRAP. The CDR3 is 17 amino acids. Between the trimmed V and J ends, which lost 1 base and 6 bases, there was a span of 19 bases. Here the CDR3 reads CASGLARGGGRPNEQFF. In DNA form, the CDR3 reads TGTGCTAGTGGTTTGGCCAGAGGGGGCGGGAGGCCCAATGAGCAGTTCTTC.

The chain has TRBV7-9 and TRBJ2-3; D not certain. The germline gives CDR1 SEHNR, CDR2 FQNEAQ (reference sequence). This CDR3 region has 16 residues. The V gene lost 4 bases and the J gene lost 0 bases, with 14 bases spanning the gap. The CDR3 region is CASSSLVGISTDTQYF. For the CDR3, the DNA is TGTGCCAGCAGCTCCCTAGTCGGTATCAGCACAGATACGCAGTATTTT.

The V call is TRBV19, the J call TRBJ1-2, with TRBD1 as a possible D gene (6 bases). The CDR3 runs to 15 residues. Trimming cost V 0 bases and J 2 bases, with 10 bases left between them. Germline lookup yields CDR1 LNHDA and CDR2 SQIVND (reference sequence). CDR3 amino acids: CASSIDPTGNYGYTF. The CDR3 bases are TGTGCCAGTAGTATAGATCCCACAGGGAACTATGGCTACACCTTC.

As DNA, the CDR3 is TGTGCCACCAGTGATAAGGACAGGGGCGAGCAGTACTTC. This sequence encodes CATSDKDRGEQYF. The rearrangement joins TRBV24-1 to TRBJ2-7, with TRBD1 identical over 9 bases. The junction had 2 bases not matched to a gene; V was cut back by 3 bases and J by 6 bases. This CDR3 has 13 amino acids. CDR1 KGHDR and CDR2 SFDVKD come from the germline V gene.

The V gene is TRBV19, the J gene TRBJ2-3, with 13 bases lining up with TRBD2. After removal of 3 bases from V and 0 bases from J, the junction contained 9 bases not matched to a gene. Germline lookup yields CDR1 LNHDA and CDR2 SQIVND (reference sequence). This CDR3 has 19 residues. CDR3 nucleotide sequence: TGTGCCAGTAGTATTGGGCAGGGACTAGCGGGGTTTAGCACAGATACGCAGTATTTT. It codes for CASSIGQGLAGFSTDTQYF.

This rearrangement joins TRBV3-1 (or the pseudogene TRBV3-2) to TRBJ1-4; TRBD1 matches at 8 bases. Germline CDR1 reads LGHDT; CDR2 reads YNNKEL (reference sequence). There are 16 residues in the CDR3. Trimming took 6 bases from V and 4 from J; bases not matched to a gene: 10. CDR3 coding DNA: TGTGCCAGCAGTTCCAATGGACAGGGACTTAATGAAAAACTGTTTTTT. Translated, it gives CASSSNGQGLNEKLFF.

The rearrangement links TRBV30 to TRBJ1-1; D not certain. Germline-derived CDR1 and CDR2 are GTSNPN and SVGIG (reference sequence). Trimming took 5 bases from V and 0 from J, leaving 7 bases between them. The CDR3 spans 12 residues. The DNA for the CDR3 is TGTGCCTGGGATCAAATGAACACTGAAGCTTTCTTT. It is translated as CAWDQMNTEAFF.

The rearrangement links TRBV10-1 to TRBJ1-3; no definite D call. The germline V gene has CDR1 WNHNN and CDR2 SYGVQD (reference sequence). The germline V and J ends were trimmed by 8 bases and 0 bases, with 11 bases remaining between them. The CDR3 sequence is 14 residues long. The CDR3 region has the DNA TGCGCCAGCCGAGCATCTTTCTCTGGAAACACCATATATTTT. It encodes CASRASFSGNTIYF.

The chain uses TRBV3-1 (or the pseudogene TRBV3-2) and TRBJ2-7; TRBD2 matches at 10 bases. Germline V gene sequence: CDR1 LGHDT, CDR2 YNNKEL (reference sequence). Unmatched junction bases numbered 6, after V lost 6 bases and J lost 4 bases. CDR3 length equals 14 residues. The CDR3 region has the DNA TGTGCCAGCAGTCAGCTAGCGGGAGTGTACGAGCAGTACTTC. This gives the protein CASSQLAGVYEQYF.

This clone came up a few times. This chain joins TRBV7-9 and TRBJ1-5, with 10 bases identical to TRBD1. Trimming cost V 1 base and J 4 bases; bases outside gene matches: 10. This CDR3 has 18 amino acids. Per germline, CDR1 SEHNR and CDR2 FQNEAQ (reference sequence). CDR3: CASSLGDRGGGRNQPQHF. The CDR3 DNA reads TGTGCCAGCAGCTTAGGGGACAGGGGAGGGGGCCGGAATCAGCCCCAGCATTTT.

V and J are TRBV5-1 and TRBJ2-3, with TRBD1 matching 7 bases. Looked up from germline, CDR1 is SGHRS and CDR2 is YFSETQ. The CDR3 spans 14 residues. Unmatched junction bases numbered 4, after V lost 2 bases and J lost 4 bases. CDR3 nucleotides: TGCGCCAGCAGCTTCGGGACAGCCGCAGATACGCAGTATTTT. Encoded protein: CASSFGTAADTQYF.

The gene calls are TRBV5-4 and TRBJ2-1; TRBD2 aligns across 14 bases. CDR3 length equals 15 residues. V was clipped by 4 bases and J by 13 bases; unmatched bases: 10. Germline loops: CDR1 SGHNT, CDR2 YYREEE (reference sequence). The CDR3 here is CASSLGLAGGSIQFF. The CDR3 DNA follows: TGTGCCAGCAGCCTAGGACTAGCGGGAGGCTCAATTCAGTTCTTC.

The J gene is TRBJ2-7, the V gene TRBV28; D ambiguous. The germline V gene has CDR1 MDHEN and CDR2 SYDVKM. The CDR3 is made up of 12 amino acids. Trimming removed 6 bases at V and 2 bases at J, with 8 bases between. In DNA, the CDR3 is TGTGCCAGCAGCCCAAGCGCCTACGAGCAGTACTTC. Translating gives CASSPSAYEQYF.

The V and J genes are TRBV30 and TRBJ2-7, with 7 bases that match TRBD1. CDR3 length: 13 residues. J lost 1 base, V lost 5 bases, and 5 bases had no gene match. Germline V gives CDR1 GTSNPN, CDR2 SVGIG (reference sequence). CDR3 sequence reads: CAWDPGQSYEQYF. DNA of the CDR3: TGTGCCTGGGACCCGGGACAGTCCTACGAGCAGTACTTC. Full variable domain (outside the CDR3, taken from reference TRBV30 and TRBJ2-7): SQTIHQWPATLVQPVGSPLSLECTVEGTSNPNLYWYRQAAGRGLQLLFYSVGIGQISSEVPQNLSASRPQDRQFILSSKKLLLSDSGFYLCAWDPGQSYEQYFGPGTRLTVT.

CDR3 in DNA: TGTGCCAGCTCACTAGACCTTGGGACTAGCGGTTCCTACGAGCAGTACTTC. It specifies CASSLDLGTSGSYEQYF. The chain uses TRBV18 and TRBJ2-7; 11 nucleotides agree with TRBD2. Trimming at V came to 4 bases and at J to 1 base, leaving 9 bases not matched to a gene. The CDR3 has 17 amino acids. Germline values: CDR1 KGHSH, CDR2 LQKENI.

This sequence joins TRBV5-1 and TRBJ2-2, with 8 bases lining up with TRBD2. CDR1 is SGHRS and CDR2 is YFSETQ in the germline V gene. The ends lost 4 bases at V and 1 base at J; junction bases unmatched: 6. The CDR3 has 16 residues. The CDR3 region has the DNA TGCGCCAGCAGCAAAGAAGGGACTAGGAACACCGGGGAGCTGTTTTTT. Protein: CASSKEGTRNTGELFF.

V gene TRBV19 combines with J gene TRBJ1-4; 7 bases are a match to TRBD1. The CDR3 consists of 16 residues. In germline, CDR1 is LNHDA, CDR2 SQIVND (reference sequence). Trimming took 5 bases from V and 4 from J; bases not matched to a gene: 10. The CDR3 sequence is CASSLYNRGFNEKLFF. CDR3 coding DNA: TGTGCCAGTAGTTTATACAACAGGGGATTTAATGAAAAACTGTTTTTT.

The rearrangement joins TRBV29-1 to TRBJ1-4; 8 bases line up with TRBD1. The CDR3 totals 15 residues. CDR1 and CDR2 (germline): SQVTM, ANQGSEA. V was clipped by 6 bases and J by 8 bases; unmatched bases: 14. The CDR3: CSVTKLGQANEKLFF. As DNA, the CDR3 is TGCAGCGTGACCAAATTGGGACAGGCAAACGAAAAACTGTTTTTT. Looking up the rest from reference TRBV29-1 and TRBJ1-4 gives the full variable domain: SAVISQKPSRDICQRGTSLTIQCQVDSQVTMMFWYRQQPGQSLTLIATANQGSEATYESGFVIDKFPISRPNLTFSTLTVSNMSPEDSSIYLCSVTKLGQANEKLFFGSGTQLSVL.